This T cell receptor beta chain was sequenced in a study of blood T cell repertoires in COVID-19. Some clones are missing from TCRdb's copy, which holds only in-frame ones; the method was immunoSEQ multiplex PCR. The repertoire includes around 330,000 clones, approximately 88% of them detected once, and 1.5% to 2% sits in the top ten. The germline V gene encodes CDR1 SNHLY and CDR2 FYNNEI. There are 13 residues in the CDR3. Trimming took off 6 bases at V and 4 bases at J, with 10 bases between the two ends. The rearrangement joins TRBV2 to TRBJ1-5; D unclear. The sequenced material came from peripheral blood. The clonotype comes from a woman in her 30s with COVID-19, enrolled during active disease. CDR3 coding DNA: TGTGCCAGCAGGGCAGAAGTAAATCAGCCCCAGCATTTT. This sequence encodes CASRAEVNQPQHF.